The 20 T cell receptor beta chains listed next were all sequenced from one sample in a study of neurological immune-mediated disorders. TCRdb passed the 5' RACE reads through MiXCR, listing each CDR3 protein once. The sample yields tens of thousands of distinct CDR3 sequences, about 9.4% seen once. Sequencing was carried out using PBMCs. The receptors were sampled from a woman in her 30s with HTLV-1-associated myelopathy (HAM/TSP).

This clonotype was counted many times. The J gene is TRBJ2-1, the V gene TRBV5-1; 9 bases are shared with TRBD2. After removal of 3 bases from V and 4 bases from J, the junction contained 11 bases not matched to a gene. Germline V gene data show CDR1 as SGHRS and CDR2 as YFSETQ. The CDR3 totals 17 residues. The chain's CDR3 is CASSSSLTSGGYNEQFF. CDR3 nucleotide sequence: TGCGCCAGCAGCTCGAGCCTGACTAGCGGTGGGTACAATGAGCAGTTCTTC.

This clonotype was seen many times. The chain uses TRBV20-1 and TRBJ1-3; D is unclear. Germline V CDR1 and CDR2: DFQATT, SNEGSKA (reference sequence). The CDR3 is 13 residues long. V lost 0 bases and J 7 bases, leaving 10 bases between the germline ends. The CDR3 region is CSARDGGWNTIYF. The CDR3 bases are TGCAGTGCTAGAGATGGAGGTTGGAACACCATATATTTT.

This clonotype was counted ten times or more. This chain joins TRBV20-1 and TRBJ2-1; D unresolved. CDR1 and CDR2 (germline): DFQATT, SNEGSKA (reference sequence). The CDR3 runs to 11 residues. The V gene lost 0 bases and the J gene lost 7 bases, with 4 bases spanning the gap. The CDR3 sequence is CSAREANEQFF. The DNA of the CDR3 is TGCAGTGCTAGAGAGGCGAATGAGCAGTTCTTC.

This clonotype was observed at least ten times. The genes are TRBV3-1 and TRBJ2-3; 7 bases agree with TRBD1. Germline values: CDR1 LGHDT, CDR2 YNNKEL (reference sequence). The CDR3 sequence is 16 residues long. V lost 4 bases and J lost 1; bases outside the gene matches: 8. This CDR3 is CASSPRQGLGTDTQYF. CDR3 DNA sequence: TGTGCCAGCAGCCCCCGACAGGGTCTGGGCACAGATACGCAGTATTTT.

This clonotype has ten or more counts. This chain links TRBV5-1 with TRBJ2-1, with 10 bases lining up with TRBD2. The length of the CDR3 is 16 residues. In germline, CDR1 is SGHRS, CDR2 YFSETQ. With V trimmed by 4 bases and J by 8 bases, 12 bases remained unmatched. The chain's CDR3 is CASSLAGVAGGYEQFF. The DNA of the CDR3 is TGCGCCAGCAGCCTTGCCGGGGTAGCGGGGGGCTATGAGCAGTTCTTC.

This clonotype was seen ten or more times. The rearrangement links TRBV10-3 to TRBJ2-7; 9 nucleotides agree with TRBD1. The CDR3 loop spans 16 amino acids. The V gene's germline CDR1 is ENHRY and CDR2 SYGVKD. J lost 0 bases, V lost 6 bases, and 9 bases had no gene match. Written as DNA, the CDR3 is TGTGCCATCAGGGGGGACAGGGAGGGAAGCTCCTACGAGCAGTACTTC. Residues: CAIRGDREGSSYEQYF.

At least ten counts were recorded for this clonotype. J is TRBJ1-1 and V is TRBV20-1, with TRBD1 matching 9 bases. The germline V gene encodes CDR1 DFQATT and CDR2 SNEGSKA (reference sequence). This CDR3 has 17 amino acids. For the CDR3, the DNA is TGCAGCGCCTTTGGACAGGGGAAATTCGGTCCTAGCACTGAAGCTTTCTTT. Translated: CSAFGQGKFGPSTEAFF.

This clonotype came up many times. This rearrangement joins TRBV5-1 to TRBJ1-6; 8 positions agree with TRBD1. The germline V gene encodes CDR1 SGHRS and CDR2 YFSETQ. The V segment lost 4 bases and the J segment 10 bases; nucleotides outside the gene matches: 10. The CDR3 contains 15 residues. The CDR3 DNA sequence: TGCGCCAGCAGCAGAACAACAGGGGGAGAATCACCCCTCCACTTT. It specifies CASSRTTGGESPLHF.

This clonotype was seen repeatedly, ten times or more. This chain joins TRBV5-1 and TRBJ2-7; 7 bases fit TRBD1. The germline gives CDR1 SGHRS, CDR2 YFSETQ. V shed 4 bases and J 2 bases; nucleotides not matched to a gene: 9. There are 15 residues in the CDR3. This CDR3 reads CASSPRTGSTYEQYF. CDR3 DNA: TGCGCCAGCAGCCCCCGGACAGGTTCTACCTACGAGCAGTACTTC.

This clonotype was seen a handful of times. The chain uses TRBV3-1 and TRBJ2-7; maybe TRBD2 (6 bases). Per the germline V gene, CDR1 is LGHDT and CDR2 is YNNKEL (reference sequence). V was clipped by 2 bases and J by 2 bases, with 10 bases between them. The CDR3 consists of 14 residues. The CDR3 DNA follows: TGTGCCAGCAGCCAAAGGGACTTCACCTACGAGCAGTACTTC. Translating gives CASSQRDFTYEQYF.

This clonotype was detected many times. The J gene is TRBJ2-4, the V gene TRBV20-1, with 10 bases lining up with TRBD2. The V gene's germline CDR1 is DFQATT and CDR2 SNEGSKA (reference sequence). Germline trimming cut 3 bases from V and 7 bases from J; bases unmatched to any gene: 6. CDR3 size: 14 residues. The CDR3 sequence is CSASGASGGNIQYF. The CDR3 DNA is TGCAGTGCTAGCGGTGCTAGCGGGGGTAACATTCAGTACTTC.

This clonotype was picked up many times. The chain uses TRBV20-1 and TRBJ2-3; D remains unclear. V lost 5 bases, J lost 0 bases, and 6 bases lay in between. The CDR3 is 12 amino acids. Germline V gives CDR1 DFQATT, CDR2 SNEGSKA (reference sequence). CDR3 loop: CSAPTSTDTQYF. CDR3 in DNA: TGCAGTGCTCCTACTAGCACAGATACGCAGTATTTT.

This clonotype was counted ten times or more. CDR3 residues: CSASPRGGRADTQYF. The CDR3 DNA sequence: TGCAGTGCTAGTCCGCGGGGGGGCCGGGCAGATACGCAGTATTTT. The chain combines TRBV20-1 with TRBJ2-3, with 9 bases aligning to TRBD2. Looked up from germline, CDR1 is DFQATT and CDR2 is SNEGSKA (reference sequence). The J segment lost 4 bases and the V segment lost 3 bases, leaving 8 bases of the junction unmatched. The CDR3 loop spans 15 amino acids.

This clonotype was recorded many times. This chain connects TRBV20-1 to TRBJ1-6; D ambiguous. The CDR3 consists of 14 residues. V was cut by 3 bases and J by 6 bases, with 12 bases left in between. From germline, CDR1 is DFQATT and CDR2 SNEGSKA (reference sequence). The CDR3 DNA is TGCAGTGCTAGGAGCGCGTTGGGTAATTCACCCCTCCACTTT. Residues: CSARSALGNSPLHF.

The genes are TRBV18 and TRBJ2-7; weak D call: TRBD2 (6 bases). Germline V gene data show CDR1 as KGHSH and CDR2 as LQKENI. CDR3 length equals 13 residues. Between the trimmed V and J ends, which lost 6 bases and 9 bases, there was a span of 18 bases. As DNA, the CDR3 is TGTGCCAGCTCGACTTCAGCGGAGGGAGGGCAGTACTTC. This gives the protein CASSTSAEGGQYF. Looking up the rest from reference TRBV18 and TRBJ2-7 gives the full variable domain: NAGVMQNPRHLVRRRGQEARLRCSPMKGHSHVYWYRQLPEEGLKFMVYLQKENIIDESGMPKERFSAEFPKEGPSILRIQQVVRGDSAAYFCASSTSAEGGQYFGPGTRLTVT.

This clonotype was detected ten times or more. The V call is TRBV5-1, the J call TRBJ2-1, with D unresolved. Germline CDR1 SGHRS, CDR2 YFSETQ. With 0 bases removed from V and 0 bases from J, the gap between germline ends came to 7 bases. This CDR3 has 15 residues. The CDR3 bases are TGCGCCAGCAGCTTGGGGGTTAGCTCCTACAATGAGCAGTTCTTC. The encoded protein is CASSLGVSSYNEQFF.

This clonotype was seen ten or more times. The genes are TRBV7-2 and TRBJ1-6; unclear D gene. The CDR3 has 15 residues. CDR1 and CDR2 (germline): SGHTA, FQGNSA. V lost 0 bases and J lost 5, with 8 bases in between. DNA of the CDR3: TGTGCCAGCAGCTTAGCGGCAGTAAATAATTCACCCCTCCACTTT. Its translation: CASSLAAVNNSPLHF.

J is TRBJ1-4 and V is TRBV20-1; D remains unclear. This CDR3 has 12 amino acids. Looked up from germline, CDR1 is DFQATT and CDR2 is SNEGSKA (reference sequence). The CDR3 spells CSPVVIGRKLFF. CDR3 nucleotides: TGCAGCCCTGTAGTCATCGGGCGAAAACTGTTTTTT.

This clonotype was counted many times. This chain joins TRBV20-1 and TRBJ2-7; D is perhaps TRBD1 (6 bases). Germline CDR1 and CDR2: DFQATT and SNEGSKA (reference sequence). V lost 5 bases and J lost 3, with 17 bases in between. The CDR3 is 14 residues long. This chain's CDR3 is CSAGNRVGVYEQYF. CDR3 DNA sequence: TGCAGTGCTGGAAACAGGGTTGGGGTCTACGAGCAGTACTTC.

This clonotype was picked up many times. CDR3 loop: CASSLSGGAADTQYF. Written as DNA, the CDR3 is TGTGCCAGCAGCTTAAGCGGGGGGGCCGCAGATACGCAGTATTTT. This sequence joins TRBV7-2 and TRBJ2-3, with 10 bases fitting TRBD2. This CDR3 contains 15 residues. Germline V gene sequence: CDR1 SGHTA, CDR2 FQGNSA. The junction had 3 bases not matched to a gene; V was cut back by 2 bases and J by 4 bases.